Each of the 21 T cell receptor beta chains below was sequenced from the same sample in a study of T cell responses to AZD1222 COVID-19 vaccine. Method: immunoSEQ multiplex PCR; TCRdb's copy keeps in-frame clones and lacks some. Counted here are over 80,000 clones, approximately 91% occurring once; the ten biggest clones make up about 8.3%. The sample consisted of peripheral blood, taken 28 days after the second AZD1222 dose. The receptors were gathered from an adult who received the AZD1222 COVID-19 vaccine.

This clone was picked up one time. V and J are TRBV25-1 and TRBJ2-1, with 11 bases aligning to TRBD2. V shed 4 bases, J shed 3 bases, and the junction held 8 bases outside the gene matches. The CDR3 has 17 residues. Germline values: CDR1 MGHDK, CDR2 SYGVNS. The CDR3 region is CASSVGSGRGDYNEQFF. Here the CDR3 DNA reads TGTGCCAGCAGTGTCGGTAGCGGGAGGGGGGACTACAATGAGCAGTTCTTC.

This sequence joins TRBV12-5 and TRBJ1-1; unclear D gene. Germline CDR1 reads LGHNT; CDR2 reads FRNRAP. Trimming took off 0 bases at V and 4 bases at J, with 6 bases between the two ends. This CDR3 is built from 13 residues. CDR3 bases: TGTGCTAGTGGTTTGGTGGGGATCACTGAAGCTTTCTTT. Translated: CASGLVGITEAFF.

This clone came up once. The rearrangement links TRBV9 to TRBJ2-5; 7 nucleotides match TRBD2. The CDR3 loop spans 14 amino acids. After removal of 0 bases from V and 7 bases from J, the junction contained 6 bases not matched to a gene. CDR1 and CDR2 from the germline V gene are SGDLS and YYNGEE. The CDR3 sequence is CASSVEGPGGTQYF. The CDR3 bases are TGTGCCAGCAGCGTAGAAGGTCCGGGGGGGACCCAGTACTTC.

The V and J genes are TRBV7-9 and TRBJ2-4; 9 positions match TRBD2. This CDR3 is 16 amino acids long. The trim removed 5 bases at V and 7 bases at J, leaving 12 bases unmatched. Per the germline V gene, CDR1 is SEHNR and CDR2 is FQNEAQ (reference sequence). CDR3: CASSPGAGGPGNIQYF. CDR3 nucleotides: TGTGCCAGCAGCCCAGGGGCGGGAGGGCCTGGGAACATTCAGTACTTC.

The rearrangement joins TRBV6-1 to TRBJ1-4, with 11 bases lining up with TRBD1. Trimming at V came to 1 base and at J to 7 bases, leaving 2 bases not matched to a gene. This CDR3 has 15 amino acids. Looked up from germline, CDR1 is MNHNS and CDR2 is SASEGT. CDR3 region: CASSEGTGGVEKLFF. In DNA, the CDR3 is TGTGCCAGCAGTGAAGGGACAGGGGGCGTTGAAAAACTGTTTTTT.

V gene TRBV20-1 combines with J gene TRBJ1-3; D is ambiguous. The CDR3 extends over 14 amino acids. V lost 3 bases and J 0 bases, leaving 9 bases between the germline ends. CDR1 and CDR2 (germline): DFQATT, SNEGSKA (reference sequence). The CDR3: CSASEGLSGNTIYF. CDR3 in DNA: TGCAGTGCTAGTGAAGGACTCTCTGGAAACACCATATATTTT.

The genes are TRBV6-5 and TRBJ1-2; 9 nucleotides line up with TRBD1. Trimming at V came to 7 bases and at J to 2 bases, leaving 8 bases not matched to a gene. This CDR3 has 15 residues. CDR1 is MNHEY and CDR2 is SVGAGI in the germline V gene. The CDR3 DNA is TGTGCCAGCATTCCCCGGGACAGGGCCAACTATGGCTACACCTTC. Residues: CASIPRDRANYGYTF.

V is TRBV27 and J is TRBJ2-7; D is unresolved. Looked up from germline, CDR1 is MNHEY and CDR2 is SMNVEV (reference sequence). V lost 7 bases, J lost 4 bases, and 2 bases lay in between. The CDR3 sequence is 9 residues long. In DNA form, the CDR3 reads TGTGCCAGCACTTACGAGCAGTACTTC. The encoded protein is CASTYEQYF.

The chain links TRBV3-1 (or the pseudogene TRBV3-2) to TRBJ1-6, with D perhaps matching TRBD1 (6 bases). This CDR3 is 14 amino acids long. Germline CDR1 LGHDT, CDR2 YNNKEL (reference sequence). Trimming pared 4 bases from V and 10 bases from J, leaving 14 bases between. In nucleotides, the CDR3 is TGTGCCAGCAGCCTAACAGGGTTGTTATCACCCCTCCACTTT. Its translation is CASSLTGLLSPLHF.

This clone was observed a few times. The chain is built from TRBV9 and TRBJ2-3; D not resolved. Looked up from germline, CDR1 is SGDLS and CDR2 is YYNGEE. Trimming pared 0 bases from V and 2 bases from J, leaving 10 bases between. The CDR3 spans 15 residues. The CDR3: CASSVGGSHTDTQYF. The DNA for the CDR3 is TGTGCCAGCAGCGTAGGAGGAAGTCACACAGATACGCAGTATTTT.

This clone was found a few times. J is TRBJ2-5 and V is TRBV6-5; 11 nucleotides align to TRBD2. The CDR3 covers 14 residues. The V and J ends lost 11 bases and 5 bases, in that order; junction bases with no gene match: 10. Per germline, CDR1 MNHEY and CDR2 SVGAGI. CDR3 sequence: CAVSGRVGGETQYF. The DNA for the CDR3 is TGTGCCGTTAGCGGGAGGGTTGGAGGGGAGACCCAGTACTTC.

The V and J genes are TRBV28 and TRBJ1-1; unclear D gene. The germline V and J ends were trimmed by 3 bases and 1 base, with 6 bases remaining between them. Germline values: CDR1 MDHEN, CDR2 SYDVKM. This CDR3 contains 13 residues. CDR3 protein: CASSLVENTEAFF. CDR3 nucleotide sequence: TGTGCCAGCAGTTTGGTAGAGAACACTGAAGCTTTCTTT. The whole variable domain, remainder taken from reference TRBV28 and TRBJ1-1, is DVKVTQSSRYLVKRTGEKVFLECVQDMDHENMFWYRQDPGLGLRLIYFSYDVKMKEKGDIPEGYSVSREKKERFSLILESASTNQTSMYLCASSLVENTEAFFGQGTRLTVV.

This chain connects TRBV18 to TRBJ2-7; the match to TRBD2 covers 11 bases. V was pared by 3 bases and J by 2 bases, with 3 bases of the junction left unmatched. This CDR3 region has 15 residues. Germline V gene lookup returns CDR1 KGHSH and CDR2 LQKENI. The CDR3 DNA reads TGTGCCAGCTCACCCCCGGGACTAGCGGCCTACGAGCAGTACTTC. It specifies CASSPPGLAAYEQYF.

The J gene is TRBJ2-2, the V gene TRBV3-1 (or the pseudogene TRBV3-2); unclear D gene. CDR1 and CDR2 from the germline V gene are LGHDT and YNNKEL (reference sequence). Deletions cut 1 base from V and 7 bases from J, with 7 bases between. The CDR3 covers 13 residues. Here the CDR3 DNA reads TGTGCCAGCAGCCAAGGACACGGCGGGGAGCTGTTTTTT. Encoded protein: CASSQGHGGELFF.

The CDR3 DNA reads TGTGCCAGCAGCCCTGTCCCCGGGACAGGGGGGGATGGCTACACCTTC. Its translation: CASSPVPGTGGDGYTF. The chain carries TRBV25-1 and TRBJ1-2; 11 bases map to TRBD1. The V gene end was trimmed by 6 bases and the J gene end by 6 bases; junction bases not matched to a gene: 12. Germline V gene lookup returns CDR1 MGHDK and CDR2 SYGVNS. The CDR3 is made up of 16 amino acids.

CDR3 in DNA: TGCGCCAGCAGCCCTACGACAGGCTCAGGTGAGCAGTTCTTC. Amino acids: CASSPTTGSGEQFF. V gene TRBV5-1 combines with J gene TRBJ2-1; possible D gene TRBD1, 6 bases. V gave up 4 bases and J gave up 9 bases, with 17 bases separating them. CDR3 length: 14 residues. From germline, CDR1 is SGHRS and CDR2 YFSETQ.

This chain connects TRBV28 to TRBJ1-6; 8 bases align to TRBD1. V gave up 7 bases and J gave up 11 bases; unmatched junction bases: 10. CDR3 length: 14 amino acids. CDR1 is MDHEN, CDR2 SYDVKM, per germline. CDR3 nucleotide sequence: TGTGCCAGCATTCCGACAGGGGTCGGAGCACCCCTCCACTTT. Amino acid sequence: CASIPTGVGAPLHF.

The chain has TRBV3-1 (or the pseudogene TRBV3-2) and TRBJ2-5, with TRBD2 identical over 7 bases. V was clipped by 3 bases and J by 2 bases; unmatched bases: 6. CDR1 is LGHDT, CDR2 YNNKEL, per germline (reference sequence). This CDR3 region has 15 residues. The CDR3 loop is CASSHNAGVQETQYF. In DNA form, the CDR3 reads TGTGCCAGCAGCCACAACGCGGGAGTACAAGAGACCCAGTACTTC.

This chain connects TRBV9 to TRBJ1-5; TRBD1 aligns across 11 bases. The ends lost 5 bases at V and 1 base at J; junction bases unmatched: 2. Germline lookup yields CDR1 SGDLS and CDR2 YYNGEE. There are 15 residues in the CDR3. The CDR3 loop reads CASRGTGGSNQPQHF. The CDR3 DNA follows: TGTGCCAGCAGAGGGACAGGGGGAAGCAATCAGCCCCAGCATTTT.

This chain links TRBV14 with TRBJ2-2; D might be TRBD2 (5 bases). The CDR3 is made up of 14 amino acids. V was shortened by 4 bases and J by 6 bases, with 12 bases between the two germline ends. Germline CDR1 is SGHDN and CDR2 is FVKESK. Here the CDR3 reads CASSPWRSSGELFF. The DNA for the CDR3 is TGTGCCAGCAGCCCGTGGAGGTCATCCGGGGAGCTGTTTTTT.

This chain connects TRBV18 to TRBJ1-1; D is unclear. Trimming took 3 bases from V and 1 from J, leaving 9 bases between them. This CDR3 is built from 14 residues. In germline, CDR1 is KGHSH, CDR2 LQKENI. CDR3 in amino acids: CASSPSWGNTEAFF. The CDR3 nucleotides read TGTGCCAGCTCACCGAGTTGGGGGAACACTGAAGCTTTCTTT.